This T cell receptor beta chain emerged from a study of blood T cell repertoires in COVID-19. Participants, about 18 to 90 years old, spanned 24 US areas. TCRdb keeps only in-frame clones here, not all; method: immunoSEQ multiplex PCR. The sample lists more than 300,000 clones; more than 85% were seen once. V dropped 3 bases and J dropped 0; count of bases not matched to a gene: 16. Germline V gene data show CDR1 as MDHEN and CDR2 as SYDVKM. CDR3 size: 20 residues. The material sequenced was PBMCs or T cells enriched from blood (not recorded which). The receptor was isolated from a woman between 40 and 50 years old who had been exposed to COVID-19. This rearrangement joins TRBV28 to TRBJ2-1; TRBD2 agrees at 8 bases. This chain's CDR3 is CASSFSRLVSSGSSYNEQFF. As DNA, the CDR3 is TGTGCCAGCAGTTTCTCCCGCCTCGTCTCGAGCGGGAGCTCCTACAATGAGCAGTTCTTC.